This T cell receptor beta chain was observed in a study of beta chain features in type 1 diabetes. All of the isolated RNA was reverse transcribed, so expressed TCRB transcripts were sequenced. Repertoires were generated with immunoSEQ multiplex PCR, while TCRdb's copy carries only in-frame clones and drops some. This sample has roughly 280,000 clones; 24% occur once, and the top ten carry about 0.012%. General study results and limits: It was among patients, rather than healthy donors, that naive, central memory and Treg TCRB repertoires appeared more similar. In these data, an HLA type influence on TCRB rearrangement remained unresolved. Individuals with type 1 diabetes displayed fewer insertions and more deletions at VDJ junctions. TCRB CDR3s were moderately but significantly shorter in Type 1 diabetes patients in all four CD4+ subsets.

This clone was counted only a few times. Its antigen is still unknown. The V gene's germline CDR1 is LNHDA and CDR2 SQIVND (reference sequence). V lost 7 bases to trimming and J lost 1 base; unmatched junction nucleotides: 4. The CDR3 spans 16 residues. Each of the CD4+ naive, central memory, regulatory and stem cell-like memory populations was sorted via CD45RO/CCR7/CD25/CD127/CD95/CD27. The specimen sequenced was naive CD4+ T cells from blood. The V and J genes are TRBV19 and TRBJ2-3, with TRBD2 matching 14 bases. The clonotype originates from a woman aged 25-40 years with type 1 diabetes. The CDR3 bases are TGTGCCAGTACGACTAGCGGGAGGGGTCGCACAGATACGCAGTATTTT. Translation: CASTTSGRGRTDTQYF.